The 18 T cell receptor beta chains in this list originate from one sample, sequenced in a study of Tregs in tolerant kidney transplant recipients. Sequencing was performed with immunoSEQ multiplex PCR; in TCRdb, only in-frame clones are kept and a portion is missing. The sample yields roughly 120,000 clones, around nine tenths seen once. Sample: CD4+ T cells from blood. These receptors were taken from a human donor in good health.

CDR3 nucleotide sequence: TGTGCCAGCAGCTTACGGCTAGCTTTATTTTTTGAGACCCAGTACTTC. This codes for CASSLRLALFFETQYF. V usage is TRBV7-9 and J usage is TRBJ2-5, with D perhaps matching TRBD2 (5 bases). Germline loops: CDR1 SEHNR, CDR2 FQNEAQ (reference sequence). The CDR3 loop spans 16 amino acids. V lost 2 bases, J lost 5 bases, and 18 bases lay in between. The whole variable domain, filled in from reference TRBV7-9 and TRBJ2-5, reads DTGVSQNPRHKITKRGQNVTFRCDPISEHNRLYWYRQTLGQGPEFLTYFQNEAQLEKSRLLSDRFSAERPKGSFSTLEIQRTEQGDSAMYLCASSLRLALFFETQYFGPGTRLLVL.

The chain recombines TRBV18 with TRBJ2-2; TRBD2 agrees at 7 bases. V shed 3 bases, J shed 7 bases, and the junction held 8 bases outside the gene matches. The CDR3 has 15 amino acids. Germline V gene sequence: CDR1 KGHSH, CDR2 LQKENI. CDR3 coding DNA: TGTGCCAGCTCACCCAGCGGGAAACGGGGCGGGGAGCTGTTTTTT. Translating it yields CASSPSGKRGGELFF.

This chain joins TRBV7-3 and TRBJ1-1, with D possibly TRBD1 on 6 matching bases. V gave up 5 bases and J gave up 4 bases, with 14 bases separating them. Germline values: CDR1 SGHTA, CDR2 FQGTGA. The CDR3 totals 14 residues. The CDR3 protein is CASSLGTSGTEAFF. In DNA form, the CDR3 reads TGTGCCAGCAGCCTCGGGACATCGGGCACTGAAGCTTTCTTT.

The chain uses TRBV7-2 and TRBJ2-5; D is unresolved. Trimming took 4 bases from V and 1 from J, leaving 10 bases between them. The CDR3 contains 14 residues. The germline CDR1 and CDR2 sequences are SGHTA and FQGNSA. The CDR3, as DNA: TGTGCCAGCAGCTCCTATCTGACCCAAGAGACCCAGTACTTC. Protein product: CASSSYLTQETQYF.

This chain uses TRBV5-1 with TRBJ2-7, with a possible D match to TRBD2 (6 bases). Germline CDR1 and CDR2: SGHRS and YFSETQ. CDR3 size: 16 residues. V was cut by 2 bases and J by 0 bases, with 15 bases left in between. Here the CDR3 reads CASSLSLRTNSYEQYF. The CDR3 DNA is TGCGCCAGCAGCTTAAGTTTACGGACTAACTCCTACGAGCAGTACTTC.

The genes are TRBV6-5 and TRBJ2-2; TRBD2 agrees at 8 bases. Trimming cost V 7 bases and J 7 bases; bases outside gene matches: 8. The germline V gene encodes CDR1 MNHEY and CDR2 SVGAGI. There are 14 residues in the CDR3. The CDR3 region is CASKSTSAGGELFF. The CDR3 DNA sequence: TGTGCCAGCAAATCGACTAGCGCAGGCGGGGAGCTGTTTTTT.

CDR3 region: CAWVGKGSGNTIYF. CDR3 DNA sequence: TGTGCCTGGGTGGGTAAGGGTTCCGGAAACACCATATATTTT. The chain recombines TRBV30 with TRBJ1-3; D call uncertain. V was cut by 5 bases and J by 4 bases, with 15 bases left in between. CDR3 length: 14 residues. From germline, CDR1 is GTSNPN and CDR2 SVGIG (reference sequence).

CDR3: CAWSVDPSEQYF. CDR3 nucleotides: TGTGCCTGGAGTGTAGATCCCTCTGAGCAGTACTTC. The genes are TRBV30 and TRBJ2-7; D remains unclear. Per the germline V gene, CDR1 is GTSNPN and CDR2 is SVGIG (reference sequence). V lost 0 bases and J 7 bases, leaving 10 bases between the germline ends. This CDR3 has 12 amino acids.

J is TRBJ2-1 and V is TRBV6-5; TRBD2 might be the D (5 bases). CDR1 and CDR2 from the germline V gene are MNHEY and SVGAGI. The CDR3 length is 13 residues. Trimming left V 7 bases short and J 6 bases short, with 13 bases between. The CDR3 here is CASKQTRANEQFF. The CDR3 nucleotides read TGTGCCAGCAAACAAACTAGAGCCAATGAGCAGTTCTTC.

This chain connects TRBV29-1 to TRBJ2-3; D may correspond to TRBD1 or TRBD2 (5 bases each). The CDR3 has 15 amino acids. Trimming took 4 bases from V and 0 from J, leaving 14 bases between them. Germline lookup yields CDR1 SQVTM and CDR2 ANQGSEA. The DNA for the CDR3 is TGCAGCGTTGCCCCGGGACGCCATAGCACAGATACGCAGTATTTT. Its translation is CSVAPGRHSTDTQYF.

The chain couples TRBV10-2 to TRBJ2-3; D possibly corresponds to TRBD2 (5 bases). Germline V gene lookup returns CDR1 WSHSY and CDR2 SAAADI. There are 14 residues in the CDR3. The V and J ends lost 5 bases and 0 bases respectively, with 9 bases between them. The CDR3 sequence is CASSIGLSTDTQYF. Written as DNA, the CDR3 is TGCGCCAGCAGTATAGGACTTAGCACAGATACGCAGTATTTT.

This clone was counted only a few times. The identical CDR3 is also encoded by other nucleotide sequences in the sample. The rearrangement links TRBV11-2 to TRBJ1-3; no clear D. CDR3 length: 14 amino acids. V was shortened by 1 base and J by 0 bases, with 4 bases between the two germline ends. Germline-derived CDR1 and CDR2 are SGHAT and FQNNGV. CDR3 protein: CASSLVSSGNTIYF. The CDR3 region has the DNA TGTGCCAGCAGCTTAGTTAGCTCTGGAAACACCATATATTTT.

The V call is TRBV12-5, the J call TRBJ2-3, with 10 bases identical to TRBD2. Per the germline V gene, CDR1 is LGHNT and CDR2 is FRNRAP. CDR3 length equals 16 residues. With V trimmed by 3 bases and J by 1 base, 4 bases remained unmatched. The CDR3 bases are TGTGCTAGTGGTTTTAGCGGGAGGAGGGGCACAGATACGCAGTATTTT. Amino acids: CASGFSGRRGTDTQYF.

J is TRBJ1-4 and V is TRBV18, with D hard to call. Germline CDR1 is KGHSH and CDR2 is LQKENI. The CDR3 sequence is 13 residues long. The ends were cut back, 3 bases at V and 7 bases at J, with 9 bases in the middle. This CDR3 is CASSPRAAEKLFF. The CDR3 region has the DNA TGTGCCAGCTCACCTAGAGCAGCTGAAAAACTGTTTTTT.

V usage is TRBV5-1 and J usage is TRBJ2-7, with TRBD1 matching over 8 bases. CDR3 length equals 15 residues. V lost 7 bases, J lost 4 bases, and 13 bases stayed unmatched. The germline V gene has CDR1 SGHRS and CDR2 YFSETQ. The CDR3 loop reads CASYPGQGWLYEQYF. CDR3 sequence (DNA): TGCGCCAGCTATCCCGGACAGGGTTGGTTGTACGAGCAGTACTTC.

The genes are TRBV11-2 and TRBJ2-2; possibly TRBD2 for D (6 bases). The CDR3 covers 16 residues. Germline CDR1 SGHAT, CDR2 FQNNGV. V was shortened by 1 base and J by 1 base, with 10 bases between the two germline ends. In DNA form, the CDR3 reads TGTGCCAGCAGCTTAGGGAGGGGAGGGAACACCGGGGAGCTGTTTTTT. This sequence encodes CASSLGRGGNTGELFF. The full variable domain, completed using reference TRBV11-2 and TRBJ2-2, is EAGVAQSPRYKIIEKRQSVAFWCNPISGHATLYWYQQILGQGPKLLIQFQNNGVVDDSQLPKDRFSAERLKGVDSTLKIQPAKLEDSAVYLCASSLGRGGNTGELFFGEGSRLTVL.

This clone came up once. This chain uses TRBV29-1 with TRBJ2-7; weak D call: TRBD2 (5 bases). Per germline, CDR1 SQVTM and CDR2 ANQGSEA. V lost 4 bases and J lost 5, with 9 bases in between. This CDR3 contains 11 residues. The CDR3 region is CSVGVGDEQYF. CDR3 DNA sequence: TGCAGCGTTGGAGTGGGAGACGAGCAGTACTTC.

The chain carries TRBV11-2 and TRBJ2-5; D is undetermined. Germline lookup yields CDR1 SGHAT and CDR2 FQNNGV. With 0 bases removed from V and 7 bases from J, the gap between germline ends came to 21 bases. CDR3 length: 17 amino acids. This CDR3 is CASSLDPPNGPRGTQYF. CDR3 nucleotides: TGTGCCAGCAGCTTAGATCCCCCTAACGGCCCGAGAGGGACCCAGTACTTC.